This T cell receptor (beta chain) was documented in a study of shared clonotypes between healthy human individuals. The CDR3 spans 14 residues. From germline, CDR1 is KGHSH and CDR2 LQKENI. V was trimmed by 6 bases and J by 3 bases, leaving 11 bases between them. Profiling relied on immunoSEQ multiplex PCR, and the TCRdb table lists in-frame clones only, not all of them. The top ten hold about 0.34% of the sample, which has approximately 1.5 million clones, approximately 98.5% seen once. This sequence was found in a man aged 30-40 years in good health. The chain combines TRBV18 with TRBJ1-4; D uncertain. The specimen sequenced was naive CD4+ T cells sorted from blood. Noted subset: CD45RA+ positively selected. CDR3 residues: CASSQSAANEKLFF. In DNA form, the CDR3 reads TGTGCCAGCTCCCAGTCTGCAGCTAATGAAAAACTGTTTTTT.